The clone carrying this TCR beta chain appeared a few times. Prior autoimmune disease or systemic immunosuppression barred patients. Method: immunoSEQ multiplex PCR; TCRdb's copy keeps in-frame clones and lacks some. The table shows tens of thousands of clones, with 75% to 90% occurring only once. CDR1 and CDR2 from the germline V gene are SGHRS and YFSETQ. V was clipped by 4 bases and J by 2 bases; unmatched bases: 5. The CDR3 consists of 14 residues. The data are from a study of OX40 agonist ivuxolimab in advanced cancers. Study information: Hepatocellular carcinoma, melanoma, renal cell or head and neck cancer affected the dose-escalation patients.

Material: CD4+ or CD8+ T cells sorted from blood, obtained in a trial of the OX40 agonist ivuxolimab. V and J are TRBV5-1 and TRBJ2-7; 8 bases are a match to TRBD2. This clonotype was sampled from an adult with an advanced solid tumor such as melanoma, head and neck, liver or kidney cancer. The CDR3 coding sequence is TGCGCCAGCAGCGTCGCGGGGGGAACCTACGAGCAGTACTTC. Amino acid sequence: CASSVAGGTYEQYF. Complete variable domain (other parts from reference TRBV5-1 and TRBJ2-7): KAGVTQTPRYLIKTRGQQVTLSCSPISGHRSVSWYQQTPGQGLQFLFEYFSETQRNKGNFPGRFSGRQFSNSRSEMNVSTLELGDSALYLCASSVAGGTYEQYFGPGTRLTVT.